This T cell receptor (beta chain) originates from a study of early T cells in non-severe SARS-CoV-2 infection. Study at large: Unsorted whole blood bulk RNA was sequenced, with unpaired chains.

General observations from the study: Matching results from VDJdb favored anti-spike CD8 responses, leaving private and CD4 specificities undetected.

The V and J ends lost 8 bases and 5 bases respectively, with 22 bases between them. The CDR3 runs 15 residues. CDR1 and CDR2 (germline): MNHNY, SVGAGI (reference sequence). This clonotype has at least ten counts. The antigen is undetermined. cDNA molecules, individually, were tagged with unique molecular identifiers. Using its own MiXCR run on the 5' RACE reads, TCRdb lists one record per CDR3 protein. The table shows 30,000 to 40,000 distinct CDR3 sequences, with 5% to 6.5% occurring only once. The sample here was whole blood, taken at baseline. This sequence joins TRBV6-6 and TRBJ2-7; TRBD1 or TRBD2 may be the D gene (5 bases each). The receptor was isolated from an adult who was a healthcare worker with PCR-confirmed SARS-CoV-2 infection or an uninfected control (not recorded which). The CDR3 DNA follows: TGTGCCAGCTCCCTAGGGGACGGACTGCTCCACGAGCAGTACTTC. Protein product: CASSLGDGLLHEQYF.